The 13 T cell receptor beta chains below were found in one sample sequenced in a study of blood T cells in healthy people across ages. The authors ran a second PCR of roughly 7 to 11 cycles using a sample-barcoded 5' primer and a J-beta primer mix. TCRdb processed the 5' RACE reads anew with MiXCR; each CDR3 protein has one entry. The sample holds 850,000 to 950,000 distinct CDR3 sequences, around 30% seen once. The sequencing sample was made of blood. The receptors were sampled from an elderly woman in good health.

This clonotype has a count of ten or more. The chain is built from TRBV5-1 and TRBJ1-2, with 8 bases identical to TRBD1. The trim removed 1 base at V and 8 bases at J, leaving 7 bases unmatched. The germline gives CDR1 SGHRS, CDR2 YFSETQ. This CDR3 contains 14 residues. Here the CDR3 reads CASSLSQGEYGYTF. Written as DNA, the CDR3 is TGCGCCAGCAGCTTGTCACAGGGGGAATACGGCTACACCTTC.

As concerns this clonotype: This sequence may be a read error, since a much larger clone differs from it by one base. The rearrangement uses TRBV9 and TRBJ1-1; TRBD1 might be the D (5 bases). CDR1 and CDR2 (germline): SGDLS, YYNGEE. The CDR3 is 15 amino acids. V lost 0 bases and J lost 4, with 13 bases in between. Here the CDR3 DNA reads TGTGCCAGCAGCGTAGCTGCGGGGGACCGCACTGAAGCTTTCTTT. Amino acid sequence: CASSVAAGDRTEAFF.

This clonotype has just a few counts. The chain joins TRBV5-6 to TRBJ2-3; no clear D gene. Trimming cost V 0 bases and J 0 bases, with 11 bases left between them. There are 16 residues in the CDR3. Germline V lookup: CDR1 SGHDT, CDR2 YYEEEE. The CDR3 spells CASSLEGSPSTDTQYF. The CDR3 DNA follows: TGTGCCAGCAGCTTGGAGGGCAGTCCTAGCACAGATACGCAGTATTTT.

CDR3 sequence reads: CATSDTMGRDRAVETQYF. CDR3 in DNA: TGTGCCACCAGTGATACCATGGGGCGGGACAGGGCGGTGGAGACCCAGTACTTC. The V call is TRBV24-1, the J call TRBJ2-5, with 9 nucleotides matching TRBD1. The CDR3 runs to 18 residues. The germline V gene encodes CDR1 KGHDR and CDR2 SFDVKD. V trimming: 3 bases; J trimming: 5 bases; junction bases outside the gene matches: 15.

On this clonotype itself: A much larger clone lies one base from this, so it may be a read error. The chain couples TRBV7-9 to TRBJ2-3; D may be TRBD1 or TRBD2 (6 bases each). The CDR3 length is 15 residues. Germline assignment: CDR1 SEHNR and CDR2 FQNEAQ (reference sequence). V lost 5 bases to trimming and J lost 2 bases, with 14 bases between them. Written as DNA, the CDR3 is TGTGCCAGCAGCACTAGAGGGGGGAACACAGATACGCAGTATTTT. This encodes CASSTRGGNTDTQYF.

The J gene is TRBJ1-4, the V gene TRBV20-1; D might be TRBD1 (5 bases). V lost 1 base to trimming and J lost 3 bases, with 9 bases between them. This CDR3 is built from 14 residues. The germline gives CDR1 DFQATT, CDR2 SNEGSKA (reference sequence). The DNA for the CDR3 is TGCAGTGCTAGAGGCTTGGGGCCTAATGAAAAACTGTTTTTT. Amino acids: CSARGLGPNEKLFF.

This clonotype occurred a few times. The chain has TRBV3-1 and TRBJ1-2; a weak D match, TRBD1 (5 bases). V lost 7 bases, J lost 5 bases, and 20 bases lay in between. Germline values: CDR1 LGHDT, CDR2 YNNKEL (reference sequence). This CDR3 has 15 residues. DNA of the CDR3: TGTGCCAGCACCCGCAGCGGGGGGGGTGGTTATGGCTACACCTTC. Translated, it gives CASTRSGGGGYGYTF.

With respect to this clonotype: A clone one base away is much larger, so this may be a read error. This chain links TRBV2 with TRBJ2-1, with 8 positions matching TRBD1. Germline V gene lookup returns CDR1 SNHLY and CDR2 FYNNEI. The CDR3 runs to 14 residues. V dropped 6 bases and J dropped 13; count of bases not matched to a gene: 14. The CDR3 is CASSDRGSGETQFF. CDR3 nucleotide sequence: TGTGCCAGCAGCGACAGGGGATCGGGAGAGACCCAGTTCTTC.

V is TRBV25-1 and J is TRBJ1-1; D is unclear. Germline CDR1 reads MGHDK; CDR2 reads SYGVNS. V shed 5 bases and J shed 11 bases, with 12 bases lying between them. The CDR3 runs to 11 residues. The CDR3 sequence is CASSKTREAFF. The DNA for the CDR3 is TGTGCCAGCAGTAAAACCAGAGAGGCTTTCTTT.

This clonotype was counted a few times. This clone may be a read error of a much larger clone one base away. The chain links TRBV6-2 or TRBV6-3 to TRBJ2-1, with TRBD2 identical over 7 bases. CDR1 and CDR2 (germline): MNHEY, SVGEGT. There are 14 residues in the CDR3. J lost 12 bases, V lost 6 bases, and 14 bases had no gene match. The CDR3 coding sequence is TGTGCCAGCAGCCACGGGGGGATCGGCCAGGGGCAGTTCTTC. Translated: CASSHGGIGQGQFF.

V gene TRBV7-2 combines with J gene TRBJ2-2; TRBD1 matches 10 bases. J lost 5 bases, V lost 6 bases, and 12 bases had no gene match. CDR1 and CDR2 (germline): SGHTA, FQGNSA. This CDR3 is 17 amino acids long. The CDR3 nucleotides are TGTGCCAGCAGACCCGGGGGGACAGGGGTGCGGACCGGGGAGCTGTTTTTT. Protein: CASRPGGTGVRTGELFF.

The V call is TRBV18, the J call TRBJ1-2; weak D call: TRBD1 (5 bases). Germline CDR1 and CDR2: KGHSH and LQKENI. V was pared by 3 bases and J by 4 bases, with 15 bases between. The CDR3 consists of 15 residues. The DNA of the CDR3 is TGTGCCAGCTCACCGCGGCAGGGTGACCCCTATGGCTACACCTTC. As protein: CASSPRQGDPYGYTF.

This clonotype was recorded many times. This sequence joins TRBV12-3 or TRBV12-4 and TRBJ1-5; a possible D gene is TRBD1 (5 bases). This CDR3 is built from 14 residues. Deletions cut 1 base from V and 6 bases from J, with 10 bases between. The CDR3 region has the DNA TGTGCCAGCAGTTTAGGGGGCGAGGGTCAGCCCCAGCATTTT. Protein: CASSLGGEGQPQHF.